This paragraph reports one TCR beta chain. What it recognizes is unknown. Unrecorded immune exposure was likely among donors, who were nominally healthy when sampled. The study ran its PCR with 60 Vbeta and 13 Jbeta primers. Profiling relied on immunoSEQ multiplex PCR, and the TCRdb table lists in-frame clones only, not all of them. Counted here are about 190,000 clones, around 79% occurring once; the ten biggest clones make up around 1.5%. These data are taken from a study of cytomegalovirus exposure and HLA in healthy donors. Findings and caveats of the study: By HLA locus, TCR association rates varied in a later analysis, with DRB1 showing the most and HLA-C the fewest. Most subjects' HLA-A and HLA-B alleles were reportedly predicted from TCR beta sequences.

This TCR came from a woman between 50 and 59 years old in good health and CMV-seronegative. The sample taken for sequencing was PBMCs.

The CDR3: CASSPLRTTNEQFF. The DNA for the CDR3 is TGTGCCAGCTCACCCTTAAGGACTACAAATGAGCAGTTCTTC. The chain is built from TRBV18 and TRBJ2-1; perhaps TRBD2 as D (6 bases). This CDR3 comprises 14 residues. V was trimmed by 3 bases and J by 7 bases, leaving 13 bases between them. From germline, CDR1 is KGHSH and CDR2 LQKENI.